The rows below give T cell receptor beta chains drawn from one sample of a study of beta chain features in type 1 diabetes. Measured with immunoSEQ multiplex PCR; TCRdb has only the in-frame clones, and not every one. The table includes around 150,000 clones, 6.5% to 10% detected once. Sequenced: central memory CD4+ T cells from blood. Receptors originate from a woman aged 18-29 years with type 1 diabetes. The CDR3 runs from the conserved cysteine through the conserved F or W. The D gene is left open where the match is weak. Clone size is given for some rows only: seen once, a few or many times, or a class if the clone is expanded.

len: 19
abundance: -
v_gene: TRBV7-3
d_gene: TRBD1
j_gene: TRBJ2-7
CDR3nt: TGTGCCAGCACCCCCGGGATCCGGGACAGGGGCTACAAGCTGGTCGAGCAGTACTTC
CDR3aa: CASTPGIRDRGYKLVEQYF

len: 15
abundance: -
v_gene: TRBV25-1
d_gene: -
j_gene: TRBJ1-4
CDR3nt: TGTGCCAGCAGTGATGACACATCCCAGGGAGAAAAACTGTTTTTT
CDR3aa: CASSDDTSQGEKLFF

len: 13
abundance: -
v_gene: TRBV29-1
d_gene: TRBD1
j_gene: TRBJ1-5
CDR3nt: TGCAGCGTTGGGCAGGGGGGCAATCAGCCCCAGCATTTT
CDR3aa: CSVGQGGNQPQHF

len: 18
abundance: -
v_gene: TRBV7-2
d_gene: -
j_gene: TRBJ1-2
CDR3nt: TGTGCCAGCACCGAGAAGGGGCAGCCCCGTCTCATTAACTATGGCTACACCTTC
CDR3aa: CASTEKGQPRLINYGYTF

len: 15
abundance: -
v_gene: TRBV6-5
d_gene: TRBD1
j_gene: TRBJ1-1
CDR3nt: TGTGCCACCAAGGACAGGGGCTCCCGAGGCACTGAAGCTTTCTTT
CDR3aa: CATKDRGSRGTEAFF

len: 14
abundance: few
v_gene: TRBV28
d_gene: TRBD1
j_gene: TRBJ2-5
CDR3nt: TGTGCCAGCAGTTCAGGGACAGGGGTGGAGACCCAGTACTTC
CDR3aa: CASSSGTGVETQYF

len: 15
abundance: few
v_gene: TRBV2
d_gene: TRBD2
j_gene: TRBJ2-7
CDR3nt: TGTGCCAGCAGTGGGTCTAGCGGGGGCCCCTACGAGCAGTACTTC
CDR3aa: CASSGSSGGPYEQYF

len: 12
abundance: few
v_gene: TRBV11-2
d_gene: -
j_gene: TRBJ1-1
CDR3nt: TGTGCCAGCAGCTTAGATGACAGAAAAGCTTTCTTT
CDR3aa: CASSLDDRKAFF

len: 14
abundance: few
v_gene: TRBV7-2
d_gene: -
j_gene: TRBJ2-1
CDR3nt: TGTGCCAGCAGCTTAGCAGCGGATTATAATGAGCAGTTCTTC
CDR3aa: CASSLAADYNEQFF

len: 14
abundance: -
v_gene: TRBV6-5
d_gene: -
j_gene: TRBJ2-7
CDR3nt: TGTGCCAGCAGTTACATGGGGGGACGGTACGAGCAGTACTTC
CDR3aa: CASSYMGGRYEQYF

len: 15
abundance: -
v_gene: TRBV4-3
d_gene: -
j_gene: TRBJ1-3
CDR3nt: TGCGCCAGCAGCCAAGAAATCAGGGAAAAAAACACCATATATTTT
CDR3aa: CASSQEIREKNTIYF

len: 14
abundance: many
v_gene: TRBV4-2
d_gene: TRBD2
j_gene: TRBJ2-5
CDR3nt: TGTGCCAGCAGCCAAGGGACTAGCTTGGAGACCCAGTACTTC
CDR3aa: CASSQGTSLETQYF

len: 19
abundance: few
v_gene: TRBV7-2
d_gene: TRBD2
j_gene: TRBJ2-3
CDR3nt: TGTGCCAGCAGCCGAGCGGGACCGGAGCGGGGGGCCTACACAGATACGCAGTATTTT
CDR3aa: CASSRAGPERGAYTDTQYF

len: 14
abundance: -
v_gene: TRBV29-1
d_gene: -
j_gene: TRBJ2-1
CDR3nt: TGCAGCGGGTGGGACTTCAGCTCCTACAATGAGCAGTTCTTC
CDR3aa: CSGWDFSSYNEQFF

len: 10
abundance: few
v_gene: TRBV30
d_gene: -
j_gene: TRBJ2-4
CDR3nt: TGTGCCTCAGGGGAAAACATTCAGTACTTC
CDR3aa: CASGENIQYF

len: 14
abundance: -
v_gene: TRBV4-3
d_gene: TRBD1
j_gene: TRBJ1-4
CDR3nt: TGCGCCAGCAGCCAAGAGGGACAGAATGAAAAACTGTTTTTT
CDR3aa: CASSQEGQNEKLFF

len: 12
abundance: many
v_gene: TRBV7-2
d_gene: -
j_gene: TRBJ1-2
CDR3nt: TGTGCCAGCAGCTTAGGGCTCTATGGCTACACCTTC
CDR3aa: CASSLGLYGYTF

len: 12
abundance: -
v_gene: TRBV29-1
d_gene: -
j_gene: TRBJ2-7
CDR3nt: TGCAGCGTTGGGGACACCCCAGGGGAGCAGTACTTC
CDR3aa: CSVGDTPGEQYF

len: 16
abundance: few
v_gene: TRBV4-3
d_gene: TRBD2
j_gene: TRBJ2-1
CDR3nt: TGCGCCAGCAGCCAAGATGGAGCGGGGGGGCCGAGTGAGCAGTTCTTC
CDR3aa: CASSQDGAGGPSEQFF

len: 15
abundance: few
v_gene: TRBV5-4
d_gene: -
j_gene: TRBJ1-2
CDR3nt: TGTGCCAGCAGCGACGGGCCGGAGGCCCACTATGGCTACACCTTC
CDR3aa: CASSDGPEAHYGYTF

len: 13
abundance: -
v_gene: TRBV19
d_gene: TRBD1
j_gene: TRBJ1-4
CDR3nt: TGTGCCAGTACCCGAGACAGGGGTGAAAAACTGTTTTTT
CDR3aa: CASTRDRGEKLFF

len: 16
abundance: -
v_gene: TRBV5-1
d_gene: -
j_gene: TRBJ1-1
CDR3nt: TGCGCCACCTCAATTGGGACAATGCGTGGAAACACTGAAGCTTTCTTT
CDR3aa: CATSIGTMRGNTEAFF

len: 15
abundance: -
v_gene: TRBV15
d_gene: TRBD2
j_gene: TRBJ2-5
CDR3nt: TGTGCCACCAGCAGAGATCGACTAGCGCAAGAGACCCAGTACTTC
CDR3aa: CATSRDRLAQETQYF

len: 16
abundance: few
v_gene: TRBV5-1
d_gene: TRBD1
j_gene: TRBJ1-1
CDR3nt: TGCGCCAGCAGACTGGACAGGGGCGGTTCGGACACTGAAGCTTTCTTT
CDR3aa: CASRLDRGGSDTEAFF

len: 12
abundance: few
v_gene: TRBV2
d_gene: -
j_gene: TRBJ2-7
CDR3nt: TGTGCCACCGCAAGGGGCGCTTACGAGCAGTACTTC
CDR3aa: CATARGAYEQYF

len: 11
abundance: -
v_gene: TRBV7-9
d_gene: -
j_gene: TRBJ1-4
CDR3nt: TGTGCCAGCAGCCGGGTGGAAAAACTGTTTTTT
CDR3aa: CASSRVEKLFF

len: 15
abundance: few
v_gene: TRBV30
d_gene: -
j_gene: TRBJ2-7
CDR3nt: TGTGCCTGTTATTCTAACAGGGGGGGGTCCTACGAGCAGTACTTC
CDR3aa: CACYSNRGGSYEQYF

len: 12
abundance: few
v_gene: TRBV19
d_gene: TRBD1
j_gene: TRBJ1-1
CDR3nt: TGTGCCAGCACAGGGGTGAACACTGAAGCTTTCTTT
CDR3aa: CASTGVNTEAFF

len: 14
abundance: -
v_gene: TRBV4-2
d_gene: -
j_gene: TRBJ2-7
CDR3nt: TGTGCCAGCAGCCAAGACTTGCAGATCTACGAGCAGTACTTC
CDR3aa: CASSQDLQIYEQYF

len: 13
abundance: -
v_gene: TRBV7-2
d_gene: -
j_gene: TRBJ1-1
CDR3nt: TGTGCCAGCAGCTTAGCCAGGAACACTGAAGCTTTCTTT
CDR3aa: CASSLARNTEAFF

len: 13
abundance: -
v_gene: TRBV7-2
d_gene: -
j_gene: TRBJ2-5
CDR3nt: TGTGCCAGCAGCTTCGACAGGTTTCAGACCCAGTACTTC
CDR3aa: CASSFDRFQTQYF

len: 14
abundance: -
v_gene: TRBV5-4
d_gene: -
j_gene: TRBJ1-5
CDR3nt: TGTGCCAGCAGCTCAGATCCAGGTGGGCAGCCCCAGCATTTT
CDR3aa: CASSSDPGGQPQHF

len: 13
abundance: few
v_gene: TRBV5-6
d_gene: -
j_gene: TRBJ2-7
CDR3nt: TGTGCCAGCAGCCAATTGCGGGACGGCGAGCAGTACTTC
CDR3aa: CASSQLRDGEQYF